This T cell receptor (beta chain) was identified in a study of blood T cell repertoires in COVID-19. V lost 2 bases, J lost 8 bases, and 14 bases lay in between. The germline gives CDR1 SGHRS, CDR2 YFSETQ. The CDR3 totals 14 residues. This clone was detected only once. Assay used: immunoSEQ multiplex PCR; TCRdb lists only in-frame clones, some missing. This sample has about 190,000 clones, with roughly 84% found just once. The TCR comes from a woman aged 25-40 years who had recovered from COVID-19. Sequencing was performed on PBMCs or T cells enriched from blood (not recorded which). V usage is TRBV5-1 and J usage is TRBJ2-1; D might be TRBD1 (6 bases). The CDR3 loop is CASSFRGLSDEQFF. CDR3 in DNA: TGCGCCAGCAGCTTCAGGGGTTTAAGTGATGAGCAGTTCTTC.